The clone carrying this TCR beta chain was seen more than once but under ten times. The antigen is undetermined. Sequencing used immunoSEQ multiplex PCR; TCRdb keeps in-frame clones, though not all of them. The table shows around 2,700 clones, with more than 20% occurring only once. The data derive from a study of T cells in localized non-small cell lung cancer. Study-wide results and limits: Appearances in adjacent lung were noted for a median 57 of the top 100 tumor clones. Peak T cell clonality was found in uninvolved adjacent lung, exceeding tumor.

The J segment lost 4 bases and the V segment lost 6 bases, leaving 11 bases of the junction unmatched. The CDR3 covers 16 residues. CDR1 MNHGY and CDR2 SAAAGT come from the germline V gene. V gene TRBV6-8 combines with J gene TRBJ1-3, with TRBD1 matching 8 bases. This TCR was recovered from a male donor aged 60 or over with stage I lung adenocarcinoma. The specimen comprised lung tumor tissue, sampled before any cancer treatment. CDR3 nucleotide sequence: TGTGCCAGCAGCATCGACCCGACAGGGGCGGGAAACACCATATATTTT. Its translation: CASSIDPTGAGNTIYF.